This T cell receptor (beta chain) came from a study of neurological immune-mediated disorders. V dropped 5 bases and J dropped 4 bases, with 15 bases sitting between them. The CDR3 has 16 amino acids. TCRdb analysed the 5' RACE reads with MiXCR anew, one entry per CDR3 protein. The sample has more than 70,000 distinct CDR3 sequences; roughly a sixth are singletons. The source is a woman in her 40s in good health. The J gene is TRBJ2-6, the V gene TRBV12-3 or TRBV12-4; perhaps TRBD1 as D (6 bases). Sequencing was performed on PBMCs. This CDR3 reads CASSPGPGAGANVLTF. The CDR3 coding sequence is TGTGCCAGCAGTCCGGGCCCAGGGGCCGGGGCCAACGTCCTGACTTTC.